The rows below give T cell receptor beta chains drawn from one sample of a study of blood T cells in healthy people across ages. TCRdb re-called the 5' RACE reads with MiXCR, one entry per CDR3 protein. The data show about 1,400,000 distinct CDR3 sequences, with 35% to 45% seen just once and 7.9% held by the top ten. The sample taken for sequencing was blood. The receptors come from a woman aged 18-35 years in good health. Both conserved end residues are part of each CDR3. D genes are given only for firm matches. Size is stated for part of the rows, as once, few or many counts, or as a class when the clone is expanded.

cdr3_aa: CAISVLDVAGELFF
cdr3_nt: TGTGCCATCAGTGTACTAGACGTTGCCGGGGAGCTGTTTTTT
v_call: TRBV10-3
j_call: TRBJ2-2
clone_size: few
d_call: -

cdr3_aa: CSARVLGNEQFF
cdr3_nt: TGCAGTGCTAGAGTTTTGGGGAATGAGCAGTTCTTC
v_call: TRBV20-1
j_call: TRBJ2-1
clone_size: few
d_call: -

cdr3_aa: CASGGDNQPQHF
cdr3_nt: TGTGCCAGCGGAGGGGACAATCAGCCCCAGCATTTT
v_call: TRBV7-9
j_call: TRBJ1-5
clone_size: few
d_call: -

cdr3_aa: CASSAGRIAIYGYTF
cdr3_nt: TGCGCCAGCAGCGCCGGGAGGATAGCTATCTATGGCTACACCTTC
v_call: TRBV4-1
j_call: TRBJ1-2
clone_size: once
d_call: -

cdr3_aa: CASSLVPWKGRTANEKLFF
cdr3_nt: TGTGCCAGCAGCTTAGTGCCTTGGAAGGGGCGCACGGCTAATGAAAAACTGTTTTTT
v_call: TRBV7-8
j_call: TRBJ1-4
clone_size: -
d_call: -

cdr3_aa: CADGDRRSGANVLTF
cdr3_nt: TGTGCCGACGGGGACAGACGCTCTGGGGCCAACGTCCTGACTTTC
v_call: TRBV12-3/TRBV12-4
j_call: TRBJ2-6
clone_size: -
d_call: TRBD1

cdr3_aa: CASSPSQTGGNYGYTF
cdr3_nt: TGTGCCAGCAGCCCTTCCCAGACAGGGGGTAACTATGGCTACACCTTC
v_call: TRBV12-3/TRBV12-4
j_call: TRBJ1-2
clone_size: few
d_call: TRBD1

cdr3_aa: CASSFGNYGYTF
cdr3_nt: TGTGCCAGCAGTTTCGGGAACTATGGCTACACCTTC
v_call: TRBV28
j_call: TRBJ1-2
clone_size: many
d_call: -

cdr3_aa: CASRGQGFNYGYTF
cdr3_nt: TGTGCCAGCAGGGGACAGGGTTTCAACTATGGCTACACCTTC
v_call: TRBV2
j_call: TRBJ1-2
clone_size: few
d_call: TRBD1

cdr3_aa: CSVTSASHGETQYF
cdr3_nt: TGCAGCGTGACCTCAGCTAGTCACGGAGAGACCCAGTACTTC
v_call: TRBV29-1
j_call: TRBJ2-5
clone_size: many
d_call: -

cdr3_aa: CATSRESLGTQDEQYF
cdr3_nt: TGTGCCACCAGCAGAGAATCCCTTGGGACGCAGGACGAGCAGTACTTC
v_call: TRBV15
j_call: TRBJ2-7
clone_size: few
d_call: -

cdr3_aa: CASSQGQVHNNEQFF
cdr3_nt: TGTGCCAGCAGCCAGGGGCAGGTGCATAACAATGAGCAGTTCTTC
v_call: TRBV7-9
j_call: TRBJ2-1
clone_size: few
d_call: -

cdr3_aa: CASSPRTAHTQYF
cdr3_nt: TGTGCCAGCAGTCCGCGGACAGCTCATACGCAGTATTTT
v_call: TRBV28
j_call: TRBJ2-3
clone_size: few
d_call: -

cdr3_aa: CASSSDRGLRYEQYF
cdr3_nt: TGTGCCAGCAGCTCCGACAGGGGGCTTCGGTACGAGCAGTACTTC
v_call: TRBV7-6
j_call: TRBJ2-7
clone_size: -
d_call: TRBD1

cdr3_aa: CASSRSPRAGALYEQYF
cdr3_nt: TGTGCCAGCAGTCGATCCCCGAGAGCGGGGGCCCTCTACGAGCAGTACTTC
v_call: TRBV12-3/TRBV12-4
j_call: TRBJ2-7
clone_size: -
d_call: TRBD2

cdr3_aa: CASSLALGRATYEQYF
cdr3_nt: TGTGCCAGCAGCTTGGCCCTTGGGAGGGCCACCTACGAGCAGTACTTC
v_call: TRBV5-8
j_call: TRBJ2-7
clone_size: -
d_call: TRBD2

cdr3_aa: CASSLAIGTSGSYEQYF
cdr3_nt: TGTGCCAGCAGTTTAGCGATAGGGACTAGCGGGTCCTACGAGCAGTACTTC
v_call: TRBV12-3/TRBV12-4
j_call: TRBJ2-7
clone_size: few
d_call: TRBD2

cdr3_aa: CASGLGGSRSRNSPLHF
cdr3_nt: TGTGCCAGCGGCTTGGGCGGGTCAAGGAGCCGTAATTCACCCCTCCACTTT
v_call: TRBV5-4
j_call: TRBJ1-6
clone_size: -
d_call: -

cdr3_aa: CASSPRAGQNYEQYF
cdr3_nt: TGTGCCAGCAGCCCACGGGCGGGGCAGAACTACGAGCAGTACTTC
v_call: TRBV7-9
j_call: TRBJ2-7
clone_size: -
d_call: -

cdr3_aa: CASSPRQGGSTDTQYF
cdr3_nt: TGCGCCAGCAGCCCCAGACAGGGAGGGAGCACAGATACGCAGTATTTT
v_call: TRBV5-1
j_call: TRBJ2-3
clone_size: -
d_call: -

cdr3_aa: CASSSQRYEQYF
cdr3_nt: TGTGCCAGCAGTTCCCAGAGGTACGAGCAGTACTTC
v_call: TRBV28
j_call: TRBJ2-7
clone_size: few
d_call: -

cdr3_aa: CASSYLSGRPSEAFF
cdr3_nt: TGTGCCAGCAGTTATCTATCTGGCAGGCCCTCGGAAGCTTTCTTT
v_call: TRBV6-5
j_call: TRBJ1-1
clone_size: -
d_call: -

cdr3_aa: CASGLGGDPAFDEQFF
cdr3_nt: TGTGCTAGTGGTTTGGGGGGGGACCCCGCTTTCGATGAGCAGTTCTTC
v_call: TRBV12-5
j_call: TRBJ2-1
clone_size: -
d_call: -

cdr3_aa: CASSQVEAAGEQFF
cdr3_nt: TGTGCCAGCAGCCAAGTCGAGGCAGCCGGTGAGCAGTTCTTC
v_call: TRBV4-2
j_call: TRBJ2-1
clone_size: -
d_call: -

cdr3_aa: CASTQEGTGELFF
cdr3_nt: TGTGCCAGCACCCAGGAGGGCACCGGGGAGCTGTTTTTT
v_call: TRBV2
j_call: TRBJ2-2
clone_size: once
d_call: -

cdr3_aa: CASSQTTGGYNSPLHF
cdr3_nt: TGCGCCAGCAGCCAAACGACAGGAGGCTATAATTCACCCCTCCACTTT
v_call: TRBV4-1
j_call: TRBJ1-6
clone_size: -
d_call: -

cdr3_aa: CATLQGGDYGYTF
cdr3_nt: TGTGCCACCTTGCAGGGGGGCGACTATGGCTACACCTTC
v_call: TRBV21-1
j_call: TRBJ1-2
clone_size: few
d_call: -

cdr3_aa: CSALDRGRSAEAFF
cdr3_nt: TGCAGTGCCCTGGACAGGGGCCGAAGCGCTGAAGCTTTCTTT
v_call: TRBV20-1
j_call: TRBJ1-1
clone_size: few
d_call: TRBD1

cdr3_aa: CASSPLGAMYEQYF
cdr3_nt: TGTGCCAGCAGCCCCCTCGGCGCGATGTACGAGCAGTACTTC
v_call: TRBV14
j_call: TRBJ2-7
clone_size: -
d_call: -

cdr3_aa: CASSRSGGQGNEQYF
cdr3_nt: TGTGCCAGCAGTCGGAGCGGGGGGCAAGGCAATGAGCAGTACTTC
v_call: TRBV7-8
j_call: TRBJ2-5
clone_size: -
d_call: TRBD2

cdr3_aa: CASSSRDRVSGYTF
cdr3_nt: TGTGCCAGCAGTTCCCGGGACAGGGTCAGTGGCTACACCTTC
v_call: TRBV27
j_call: TRBJ1-2
clone_size: few
d_call: TRBD1

cdr3_aa: CSVEDTNELSYNEQYF
cdr3_nt: TGCAGCGTTGAAGATACAAACGAGCTCTCCTACAATGAGCAGTACTTC
v_call: TRBV29-1
j_call: TRBJ2-7
clone_size: few
d_call: -

cdr3_aa: CASSLGQVKSSYEQYF
cdr3_nt: TGCGCCAGCAGCTTGGGCCAGGTCAAGAGCTCCTACGAGCAGTACTTC
v_call: TRBV5-1
j_call: TRBJ2-7
clone_size: -
d_call: -

cdr3_aa: CSALEGTKAGLAFF
cdr3_nt: TGCAGTGCTCTTGAGGGGACAAAGGCAGGGTTGGCTTTCTTT
v_call: TRBV20-1
j_call: TRBJ1-1
clone_size: few
d_call: -

cdr3_aa: CASSQDVALNSYEQYF
cdr3_nt: TGCGCCAGCAGCCAAGATGTGGCTTTAAACTCCTACGAGCAGTACTTC
v_call: TRBV4-1
j_call: TRBJ2-7
clone_size: few
d_call: -

cdr3_aa: CASNNGQGNTEAFF
cdr3_nt: TGTGCCAGCAACAACGGACAGGGAAACACTGAAGCTTTCTTT
v_call: TRBV6-6
j_call: TRBJ1-1
clone_size: -
d_call: TRBD1

cdr3_aa: CASSLAAGLTATQYF
cdr3_nt: TGCGCCAGCAGCTTGGCCGCAGGGCTTACAGCTACGCAGTATTTT
v_call: TRBV5-1
j_call: TRBJ2-3
clone_size: -
d_call: -

cdr3_aa: CASSYSVGTAIRVEKLFF
cdr3_nt: TGTGCCAGCAGTTACTCGGTCGGGACGGCTATAAGAGTTGAAAAACTGTTTTTT
v_call: TRBV6-5
j_call: TRBJ1-4
clone_size: -
d_call: -

cdr3_aa: CASSQPGQGFRSGYTF
cdr3_nt: TGTGCCAGCAGCCAACCGGGACAGGGTTTCCGAAGTGGCTACACCTTC
v_call: TRBV2
j_call: TRBJ1-2
clone_size: -
d_call: TRBD1

cdr3_aa: CSATRPPLGEQYF
cdr3_nt: TGCAGTGCTACGCGGCCTCCCCTGGGAGAGCAGTACTTC
v_call: TRBV20-1
j_call: TRBJ2-7
clone_size: -
d_call: -

cdr3_aa: CASSSPGPQFF
cdr3_nt: TGTGCCAGCAGTTCCCCGGGACCCCAGTTCTTC
v_call: TRBV6-6
j_call: TRBJ2-1
clone_size: once
d_call: -

cdr3_aa: CAISDSSGARNEQYF
cdr3_nt: TGTGCCATCAGTGATTCGTCGGGAGCCCGCAATGAGCAGTACTTC
v_call: TRBV10-3
j_call: TRBJ2-7
clone_size: -
d_call: -

cdr3_aa: CASSLGGGASSTDTQYF
cdr3_nt: TGCGCCAGCAGCCTTGGGGGTGGTGCTTCTAGCACAGATACGCAGTATTTT
v_call: TRBV5-1
j_call: TRBJ2-3
clone_size: -
d_call: -

cdr3_aa: CASSQDPMGSRLDTQYF
cdr3_nt: TGTGCCAGCAGCCAAGACCCGATGGGCAGTCGGCTCGATACGCAGTATTTT
v_call: TRBV14
j_call: TRBJ2-3
clone_size: many
d_call: -

cdr3_aa: CSARTSGNIRNEQFF
cdr3_nt: TGCAGTGCGCGAACTAGCGGGAATATAAGGAATGAGCAGTTCTTC
v_call: TRBV20-1
j_call: TRBJ2-1
clone_size: few
d_call: TRBD2

cdr3_aa: CASSKSGTGGEGAFF
cdr3_nt: TGTGCCAGCAGCAAATCGGGGACAGGGGGGGAAGGAGCTTTCTTT
v_call: TRBV6-1
j_call: TRBJ1-1
clone_size: -
d_call: TRBD1

cdr3_aa: CASSKGVGTSGLAKNIQYF
cdr3_nt: TGTGCCAGCAGCAAAGGGGTTGGAACTAGCGGGCTAGCCAAAAACATTCAGTACTTC
v_call: TRBV21-1
j_call: TRBJ2-4
clone_size: few
d_call: -

cdr3_aa: CSADVIGGDTEAFF
cdr3_nt: TGCAGTGCGGACGTTATCGGGGGCGACACTGAAGCTTTCTTT
v_call: TRBV20-1
j_call: TRBJ1-1
clone_size: -
d_call: -

cdr3_aa: CAISTSKETQYF
cdr3_nt: TGTGCCATCAGTACAAGCAAAGAGACCCAGTACTTC
v_call: TRBV10-3
j_call: TRBJ2-5
clone_size: -
d_call: -

cdr3_aa: CASSRGGRTDYGYTF
cdr3_nt: TGCGCCAGCAGCCGCGGCGGGCGGACGGACTATGGCTACACCTTC
v_call: TRBV4-1
j_call: TRBJ1-2
clone_size: few
d_call: -

cdr3_aa: CARKEIAGGNIQYF
cdr3_nt: TGTGCCAGAAAGGAGATAGCGGGAGGGAACATTCAGTACTTC
v_call: TRBV2
j_call: TRBJ2-4
clone_size: -
d_call: TRBD2

cdr3_aa: CASITRTVDGYTF
cdr3_nt: TGCGCCAGCATCACACGGACAGTGGATGGCTACACCTTC
v_call: TRBV5-1
j_call: TRBJ1-2
clone_size: -
d_call: -

cdr3_aa: CASSVKSTDTQYF
cdr3_nt: TGTGCCAGCAGCGTTAAAAGCACAGATACGCAGTATTTT
v_call: TRBV12-3/TRBV12-4
j_call: TRBJ2-3
clone_size: -
d_call: -